What follows are 24 T cell receptor beta chains derived from one specimen sequenced in a study of blood T cell repertoires in COVID-19. Using immunoSEQ multiplex PCR, the repertoire was profiled, and TCRdb retains in-frame clones only, with some absent. Of fewer than 120,000 clones listed, 85% to 90% are singletons. Sequenced sample: peripheral blood. The receptors were gathered from a woman between 45 and 65 years old with acute or convalescent COVID-19.

J is TRBJ1-2 and V is TRBV6-2 or TRBV6-3, with D tentatively TRBD1 (5 bases). Between the trimmed V and J ends, which lost 6 bases and 3 bases, there was a span of 26 bases. Germline CDR1 is MNHEY and CDR2 is SVGEGT. The CDR3 spans 18 residues. The CDR3 protein is CASSSPPRPGLSDYGYTF. CDR3 bases: TGTGCCAGCAGCTCCCCCCCGCGACCGGGACTGAGCGACTATGGCTACACCTTC.

The chain is built from TRBV27 and TRBJ1-5; D is undetermined. Per the germline V gene, CDR1 is MNHEY and CDR2 is SMNVEV (reference sequence). The CDR3 has 14 amino acids. V shed 6 bases and J shed 2 bases, with 11 bases lying between them. Here the CDR3 reads CASRSLERNQPQHF. The DNA for the CDR3 is TGTGCCAGCAGATCCTTAGAGCGCAATCAGCCCCAGCATTTT.

The rearrangement uses TRBV15 and TRBJ1-1; no reliable D call. Germline V gene sequence: CDR1 LNHNV, CDR2 YYDKDF (reference sequence). The CDR3 is 14 residues long. Trimming pared 0 bases from V and 2 bases from J, leaving 7 bases between. In nucleotides, the CDR3 is TGTGCCACCAGCAGAGACCACAGTAACACTGAAGCTTTCTTT. Protein: CATSRDHSNTEAFF.

The chain couples TRBV7-8 to TRBJ1-5; the match to TRBD1 covers 7 bases. The V segment lost 3 bases and the J segment 6 bases; nucleotides outside the gene matches: 17. Germline values: CDR1 SGHVS, CDR2 FQNEAQ. The CDR3 spans 18 residues. The CDR3 spells CASSFSLPMGSGGQPQHF. In DNA, the CDR3 is TGTGCCAGCAGCTTCTCTCTTCCCATGGGCTCAGGGGGTCAGCCCCAGCATTTT. The full variable domain, rest sourced from reference TRBV7-8 and TRBJ1-5, is GAGVSQSPRYKVAKRGQDVALRCDPISGHVSLFWYQQALGQGPEFLTYFQNEAQLDKSGLPSDRFFAERPEGSVSTLKIQRTQQEDSAVYLCASSFSLPMGSGGQPQHFGDGTRLSIL.

The genes are TRBV7-6 and TRBJ2-3, with 11 bases lining up with TRBD1. V lost 1 base and J lost 0; bases outside the gene matches: 9. The CDR3 length is 19 residues. Germline assignment: CDR1 SGHVS and CDR2 FNYEAQ. CDR3 in DNA: TGTGCCAGCAGCTTAGGGGTATCTGGACAGGGGGCCAGCACAGATACGCAGTATTTT. Residues: CASSLGVSGQGASTDTQYF. Combining the CDR3 with reference TRBV7-6 and TRBJ2-3 gives the whole variable domain GAGVSQSPRYKVTKRGQDVALRCDPISGHVSLYWYRQALGQGPEFLTYFNYEAQQDKSGLPNDRFSAERPEGSISTLTIQRTEQRDSAMYRCASSLGVSGQGASTDTQYFGPGTRLTVL.

This chain joins TRBV18 and TRBJ2-7, with 9 bases aligning to TRBD1. Germline assignment: CDR1 KGHSH and CDR2 LQKENI. The CDR3 extends over 15 amino acids. The ends lost 3 bases at V and 5 bases at J; junction bases unmatched: 8. The CDR3 reads CASSPLGQGIDEQYF. The DNA of the CDR3 is TGTGCCAGCTCACCCCTGGGACAGGGCATCGACGAGCAGTACTTC.

This clone has a handful of counts. The chain joins TRBV7-9 to TRBJ2-1, with 12 bases that match TRBD2. Germline assignment: CDR1 SEHNR and CDR2 FQNEAQ (reference sequence). The length of the CDR3 is 12 residues. V was pared by 5 bases and J by 14 bases, with 4 bases of the junction left unmatched. The CDR3 DNA sequence: TGTGCCAGCAGCCCAGGACTAGCGGGGAAGTTCTTC. Translation: CASSPGLAGKFF.

The chain joins TRBV3-1 (or the pseudogene TRBV3-2) to TRBJ1-6; 8 nucleotides line up with TRBD1. Germline CDR1 is LGHDT and CDR2 is YNNKEL (reference sequence). This CDR3 is 15 amino acids long. V shed 4 bases and J 11 bases; nucleotides not matched to a gene: 10. The DNA of the CDR3 is TGTGCCAGCAGCCTTGGACAGGGTGCAGGACCACCCCTCCACTTT. Translated, it gives CASSLGQGAGPPLHF.

In DNA form, the CDR3 reads TGTGCCAGCAGTTACCGGAGCGGGAGTACCCACGAGCAGTACTTC. Translation gives CASSYRSGSTHEQYF. This chain connects TRBV6-5 to TRBJ2-7, with 8 bases lining up with TRBD2. The ends lost 2 bases at V and 5 bases at J; junction bases unmatched: 8. Germline-derived CDR1 and CDR2 are MNHEY and SVGAGI. The CDR3 length is 15 residues.

The gene calls are TRBV7-9 and TRBJ2-3, with 8 bases identical to TRBD1. Trimming took 5 bases from V and 2 from J; bases not matched to a gene: 3. The CDR3 covers 14 residues. Germline CDR1 reads SEHNR; CDR2 reads FQNEAQ (reference sequence). As DNA, the CDR3 is TGTGCCAGCAGCCGGGACAGGACCACAGATACGCAGTATTTT. Its protein is CASSRDRTTDTQYF.

The CDR3 sequence: CASSYSPLQGETQYF. CDR3 coding DNA: TGTGCCAGCAGTTACTCCCCCCTCCAGGGGGAGACCCAGTACTTC. The chain couples TRBV6-5 to TRBJ2-5; a possible D gene is TRBD1 (6 bases). In germline, CDR1 is MNHEY, CDR2 SVGAGI. The ends were cut back, 0 bases at V and 5 bases at J, with 13 bases in the middle. The CDR3 is made up of 15 amino acids.

This chain connects TRBV5-1 to TRBJ1-1; TRBD1 matches 8 bases. Germline V lookup: CDR1 SGHRS, CDR2 YFSETQ. J lost 2 bases, V lost 6 bases, and 9 bases had no gene match. This CDR3 region has 15 residues. CDR3 region: CASTVNRGENTEAFF. The DNA for the CDR3 is TGCGCCAGCACCGTTAACAGGGGGGAAAACACTGAAGCTTTCTTT.

The CDR3 sequence: CASSLGQGLFGANVLTF. The DNA for the CDR3 is TGTGCCAGCTCACTCGGACAGGGCCTCTTTGGGGCCAACGTCCTGACTTTC. The chain recombines TRBV18 with TRBJ2-6, with 8 bases matching TRBD1. This CDR3 is built from 17 residues. Trimming at V came to 4 bases and at J to 3 bases, leaving 8 bases not matched to a gene. Per germline, CDR1 KGHSH and CDR2 LQKENI.

J is TRBJ2-3 and V is TRBV18; 11 nucleotides match TRBD1. The germline gives CDR1 KGHSH, CDR2 LQKENI. V trimming: 3 bases; J trimming: 0 bases; junction bases outside the gene matches: 5. CDR3 length equals 17 residues. CDR3 region: CASSPRTGGFSTDTQYF. The CDR3 DNA sequence: TGTGCCAGCTCACCCCGGACAGGGGGCTTTAGCACAGATACGCAGTATTTT.

The chain uses TRBV16 and TRBJ1-5; possibly TRBD1 for D (6 bases). The CDR3 contains 15 residues. V lost 4 bases and J 2 bases, leaving 12 bases between the germline ends. The germline V gene encodes CDR1 KGHSY and CDR2 FQNENV. Written as DNA, the CDR3 is TGTGCCAGCAGCCTACAGGGCAGTGGCAATCAGCCCCAGCATTTT. It is translated as CASSLQGSGNQPQHF.

V usage is TRBV27 and J usage is TRBJ2-3; D may be TRBD2 (6 bases). V dropped 1 base and J dropped 2 bases, with 16 bases sitting between them. CDR3 length equals 17 residues. Germline V lookup: CDR1 MNHEY, CDR2 SMNVEV (reference sequence). This chain's CDR3 is CASSLWASGRSTDTQYF. In DNA, the CDR3 is TGTGCCAGCAGTTTATGGGCCAGCGGGCGTTCCACAGATACGCAGTATTTT.

The chain is built from TRBV19 and TRBJ1-5; 8 bases agree with TRBD1. J lost 1 base, V lost 4 bases, and 6 bases had no gene match. The CDR3 loop spans 16 amino acids. From germline, CDR1 is LNHDA and CDR2 SQIVND (reference sequence). CDR3 protein: CASSRFGDRSNQPQHF. The CDR3 DNA reads as TGTGCCAGTAGTAGGTTCGGGGACAGGAGCAATCAGCCCCAGCATTTT. The entire variable domain, with the rest obtained from reference TRBV19 and TRBJ1-5, is as follows: DGGITQSPKYLFRKEGQNVTLSCEQNLNHDAMYWYRQDPGQGLRLIYYSQIVNDFQKGDIAEGYSVSREKKESFPLTVTSAQKNPTAFYLCASSRFGDRSNQPQHFGDGTRLSIL.

V usage is TRBV3-1 (or the pseudogene TRBV3-2) and J usage is TRBJ1-6, with 9 bases that match TRBD1. In germline, CDR1 is LGHDT, CDR2 YNNKEL (reference sequence). V lost 4 bases, J lost 6 bases, and 10 bases stayed unmatched. The CDR3 sequence is 17 residues long. CDR3 in amino acids: CASSPSRTGEGNSPLHF. The CDR3 bases are TGTGCCAGCAGCCCCTCCCGGACAGGGGAGGGTAATTCACCCCTCCACTTT.

This chain uses TRBV3-1 (or the pseudogene TRBV3-2) with TRBJ1-1; D gene unclear. V lost 2 bases and J 4 bases, leaving 8 bases between the germline ends. Looked up from germline, CDR1 is LGHDT and CDR2 is YNNKEL (reference sequence). This CDR3 comprises 13 residues. DNA for the CDR3: TGTGCCAGCAGCCAACCACCGGGCACTGAAGCTTTCTTT. Protein product: CASSQPPGTEAFF.

This chain connects TRBV5-4 to TRBJ2-2; 11 nucleotides match TRBD2. The germline gives CDR1 SGHNT, CDR2 YYREEE (reference sequence). This CDR3 comprises 17 residues. V shed 1 base, J shed 6 bases, and the junction held 8 bases outside the gene matches. CDR3 bases: TGTGCCAGCAGCTTGACTAGCGGGAGTGATAAGGCCGGGGAGCTGTTTTTT. It is translated as CASSLTSGSDKAGELFF. Drawing the rest from reference TRBV5-4 and TRBJ2-2, the complete variable domain is ETGVTQSPTHLIKTRGQQVTLRCSSQSGHNTVSWYQQALGQGPQFIFQYYREEENGRGNFPPRFSGLQFPNYSSELNVNALELDDSALYLCASSLTSGSDKAGELFFGEGSRLTVL.

V and J are TRBV7-9 and TRBJ2-2; 7 positions agree with TRBD2. V shed 0 bases and J 5 bases; nucleotides not matched to a gene: 3. CDR1 is SEHNR and CDR2 is FQNEAQ in the germline V gene (reference sequence). This CDR3 has 15 amino acids. The CDR3 coding sequence is TGTGCCAGCAGCTTAGCTCTAGCGGAGACCGGGGAGCTGTTTTTT. It specifies CASSLALAETGELFF. Using reference TRBV7-9 and TRBJ2-2 for the parts outside the CDR3, the full variable domain is DTGVSQNPRHKITKRGQNVTFRCDPISEHNRLYWYRQTLGQGPEFLTYFQNEAQLEKSRLLSDRFSAERPKGSFSTLEIQRTEQGDSAMYLCASSLALAETGELFFGEGSRLTVL.

The chain recombines TRBV30 with TRBJ1-2; D is uncertain. The CDR3 is 11 residues long. V lost 4 bases, J lost 6 bases, and 9 bases lay in between. Germline V gene sequence: CDR1 GTSNPN, CDR2 SVGIG (reference sequence). The CDR3 here is CAWMVRDGYTF. The CDR3 DNA follows: TGTGCCTGGATGGTTCGAGATGGCTACACCTTC. The complete variable domain, with remaining parts taken from reference TRBV30 and TRBJ1-2, reads SQTIHQWPATLVQPVGSPLSLECTVEGTSNPNLYWYRQAAGRGLQLLFYSVGIGQISSEVPQNLSASRPQDRQFILSSKKLLLSDSGFYLCAWMVRDGYTFGSGTRLTVV.

The chain combines TRBV6-5 with TRBJ1-2; 10 positions agree with TRBD1. The CDR3 covers 15 residues. Germline-derived CDR1 and CDR2 are MNHEY and SVGAGI. Trimming at V came to 0 bases and at J to 7 bases, leaving 5 bases not matched to a gene. This chain's CDR3 is CASSYSIGTGVGYTF. The CDR3 region has the DNA TGTGCCAGCAGTTACTCGATCGGGACAGGGGTTGGCTACACCTTC.

The rearrangement links TRBV18 to TRBJ1-4, with a tentative D call TRBD1 (5 bases). Trimming took off 6 bases at V and 0 bases at J, with 17 bases between the two ends. The CDR3 contains 17 residues. Germline values: CDR1 KGHSH, CDR2 LQKENI. For the CDR3, the DNA is TGTGCCAGCTCTCAGCAGGGCCTCCTAACAACTAATGAAAAACTGTTTTTT. This translates into CASSQQGLLTTNEKLFF.